Described below is a single T cell receptor beta chain sequence and its context. Total RNA was extracted at no less than 6 micrograms per sample. A second roughly 6 to 11 cycle PCR used barcoded and J-beta primers. TCRdb analysed the 5' RACE reads with MiXCR anew, one entry per CDR3 protein. The sample contains 1.5 million to 2 million distinct CDR3 sequences, less than 50% of which appear only once. These data are taken from a study of blood T cells in healthy people across ages. Sequenced input: blood. The clonotype comes from a woman aged 40 to 50 in good health.

CDR3 sequence: CASSFRTGRSYEQYF. CDR3 bases: TGTGCCAGCAGCTTTCGGACAGGTCGCTCCTACGAGCAGTACTTC. The gene calls are TRBV28 and TRBJ2-7; 7 bases align to TRBD1. V lost 6 bases, J lost 0 bases, and 8 bases stayed unmatched. This CDR3 contains 15 residues. Germline-derived CDR1 and CDR2 are MDHEN and SYDVKM.